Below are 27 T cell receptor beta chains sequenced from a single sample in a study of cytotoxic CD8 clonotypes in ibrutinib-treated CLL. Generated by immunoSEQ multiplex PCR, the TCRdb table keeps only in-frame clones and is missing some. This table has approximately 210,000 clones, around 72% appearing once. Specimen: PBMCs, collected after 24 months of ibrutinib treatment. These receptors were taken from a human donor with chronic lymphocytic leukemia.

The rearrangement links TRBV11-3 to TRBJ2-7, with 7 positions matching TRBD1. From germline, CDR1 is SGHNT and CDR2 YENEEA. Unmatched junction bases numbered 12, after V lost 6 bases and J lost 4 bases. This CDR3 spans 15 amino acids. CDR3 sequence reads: CASSKYGTVDYEQYF. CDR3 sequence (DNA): TGTGCCAGCAGTAAATATGGGACAGTCGATTACGAGCAGTACTTC.

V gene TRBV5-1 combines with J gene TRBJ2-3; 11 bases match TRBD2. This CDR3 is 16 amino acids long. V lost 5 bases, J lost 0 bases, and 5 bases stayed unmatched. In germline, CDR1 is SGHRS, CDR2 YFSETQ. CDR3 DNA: TGCGCCAGCAGGGGTTGGACTAGCGGGAGCACAGATACGCAGTATTTT. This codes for CASRGWTSGSTDTQYF.

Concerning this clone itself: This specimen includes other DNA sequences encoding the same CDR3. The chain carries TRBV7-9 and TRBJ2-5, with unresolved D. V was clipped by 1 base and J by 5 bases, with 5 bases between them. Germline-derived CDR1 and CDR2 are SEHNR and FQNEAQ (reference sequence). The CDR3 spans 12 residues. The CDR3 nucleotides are TGTGCCAGCAGCTTAGTAGAGGAGACCCAGTACTTC. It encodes CASSLVEETQYF.

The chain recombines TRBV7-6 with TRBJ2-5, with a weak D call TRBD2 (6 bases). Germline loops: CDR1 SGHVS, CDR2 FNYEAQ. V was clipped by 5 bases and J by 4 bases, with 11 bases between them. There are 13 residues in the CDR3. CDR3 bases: TGTGCCAGCAGCGACGGGAGCCGAGAGACCCAGTACTTC. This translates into CASSDGSRETQYF.

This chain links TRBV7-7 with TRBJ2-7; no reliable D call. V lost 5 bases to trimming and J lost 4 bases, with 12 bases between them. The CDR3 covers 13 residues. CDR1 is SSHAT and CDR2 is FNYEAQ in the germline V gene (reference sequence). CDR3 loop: CASSQNEWYEQYF. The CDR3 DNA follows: TGTGCCAGCAGCCAAAACGAATGGTACGAGCAGTACTTC.

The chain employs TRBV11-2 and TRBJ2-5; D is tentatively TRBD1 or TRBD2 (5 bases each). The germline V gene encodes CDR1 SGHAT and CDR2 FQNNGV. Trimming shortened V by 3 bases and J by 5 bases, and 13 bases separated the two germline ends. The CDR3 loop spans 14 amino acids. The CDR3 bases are TGTGCCAGCAGCTTTAACGGGGCATTGGAGACCCAGTACTTC. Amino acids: CASSFNGALETQYF.

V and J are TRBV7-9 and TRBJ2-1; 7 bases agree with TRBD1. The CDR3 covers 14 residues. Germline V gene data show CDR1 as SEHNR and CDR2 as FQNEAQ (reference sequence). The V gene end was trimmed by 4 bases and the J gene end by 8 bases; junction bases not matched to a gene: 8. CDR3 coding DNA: TGTGCCAGCAGCTCGAGACGACAGGGCGATGAGCAGTTCTTC. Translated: CASSSRRQGDEQFF.

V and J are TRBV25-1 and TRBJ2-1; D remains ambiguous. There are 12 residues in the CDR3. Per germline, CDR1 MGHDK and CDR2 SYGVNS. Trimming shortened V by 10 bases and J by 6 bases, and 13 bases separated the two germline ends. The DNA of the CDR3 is TGTGCCACCAAACCCTCTACCAATGAGCAGTTCTTC. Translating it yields CATKPSTNEQFF.

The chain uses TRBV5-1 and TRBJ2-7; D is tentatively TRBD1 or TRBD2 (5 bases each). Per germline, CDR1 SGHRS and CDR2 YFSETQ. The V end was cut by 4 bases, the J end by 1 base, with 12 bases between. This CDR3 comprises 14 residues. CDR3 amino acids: CASSSRDASYEQYF. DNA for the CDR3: TGCGCCAGCAGCAGCCGGGACGCATCCTACGAGCAGTACTTC.

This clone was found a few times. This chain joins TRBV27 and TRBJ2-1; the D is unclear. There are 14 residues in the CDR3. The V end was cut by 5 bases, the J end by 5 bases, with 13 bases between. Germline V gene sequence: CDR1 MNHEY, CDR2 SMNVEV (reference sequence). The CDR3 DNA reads TGTGCCAGCAGTAACTCGCACCGGAACAATGAGCAGTTCTTC. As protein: CASSNSHRNNEQFF.

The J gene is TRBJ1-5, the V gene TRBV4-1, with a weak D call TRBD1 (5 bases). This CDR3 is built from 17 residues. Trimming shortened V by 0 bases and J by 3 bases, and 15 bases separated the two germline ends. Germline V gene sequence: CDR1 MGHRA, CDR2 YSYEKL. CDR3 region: CASSQDWMGVNNQPQHF. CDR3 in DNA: TGCGCCAGCAGCCAAGATTGGATGGGGGTGAACAATCAGCCCCAGCATTTT.

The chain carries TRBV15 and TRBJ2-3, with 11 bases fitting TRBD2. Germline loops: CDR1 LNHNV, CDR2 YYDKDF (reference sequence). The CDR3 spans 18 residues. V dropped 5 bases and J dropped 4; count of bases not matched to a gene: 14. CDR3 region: CATSVLAGVRKVPDTQYF. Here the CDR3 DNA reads TGTGCCACCAGCGTACTAGCGGGAGTTAGGAAAGTCCCAGATACGCAGTATTTT.

The DNA for the CDR3 is TGTGCCAGCAGTTTATCGAAGGGCTTCCTTGCCTACGAGCAGTACTTC. Translated: CASSLSKGFLAYEQYF. The chain recombines TRBV27 with TRBJ2-7; D is ambiguous. Trimming stripped 0 bases from V and 2 bases from J, with 14 bases between. CDR1 MNHEY and CDR2 SMNVEV come from the germline V gene (reference sequence). CDR3 length equals 16 residues.

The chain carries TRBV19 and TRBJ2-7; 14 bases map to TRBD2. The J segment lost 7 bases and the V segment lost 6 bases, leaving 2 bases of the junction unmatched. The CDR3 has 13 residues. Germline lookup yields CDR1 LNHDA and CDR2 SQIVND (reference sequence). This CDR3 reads CASRTSGREEQYF. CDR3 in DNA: TGTGCCAGTAGGACTAGCGGGAGGGAAGAGCAGTACTTC.

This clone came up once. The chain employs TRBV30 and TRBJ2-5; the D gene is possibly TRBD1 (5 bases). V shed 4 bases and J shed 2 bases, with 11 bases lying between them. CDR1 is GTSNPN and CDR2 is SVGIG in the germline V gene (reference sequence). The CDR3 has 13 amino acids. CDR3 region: CAWTGPSQETQYF. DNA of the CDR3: TGTGCCTGGACAGGGCCATCACAAGAGACCCAGTACTTC.

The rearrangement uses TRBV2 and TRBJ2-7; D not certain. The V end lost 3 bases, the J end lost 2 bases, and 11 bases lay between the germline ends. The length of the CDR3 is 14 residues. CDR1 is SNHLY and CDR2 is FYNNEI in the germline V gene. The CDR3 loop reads CASSDPHRTYEQYF. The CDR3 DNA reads TGTGCCAGCAGTGACCCCCACCGAACCTACGAGCAGTACTTC.

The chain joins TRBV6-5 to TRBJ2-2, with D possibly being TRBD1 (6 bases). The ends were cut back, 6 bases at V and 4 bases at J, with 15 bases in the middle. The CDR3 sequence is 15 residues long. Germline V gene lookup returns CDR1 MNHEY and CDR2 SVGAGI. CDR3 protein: CASRVQTGSTGELFF. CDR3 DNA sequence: TGTGCCAGCAGAGTTCAGACAGGTAGCACCGGGGAGCTGTTTTTT.

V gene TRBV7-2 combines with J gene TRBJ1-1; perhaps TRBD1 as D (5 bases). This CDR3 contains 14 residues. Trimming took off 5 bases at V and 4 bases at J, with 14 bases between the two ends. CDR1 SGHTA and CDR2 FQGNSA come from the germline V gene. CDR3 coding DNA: TGTGCCAGCAGCACGGTGAGGGGTTTCACTGAAGCTTTCTTT. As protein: CASSTVRGFTEAFF.

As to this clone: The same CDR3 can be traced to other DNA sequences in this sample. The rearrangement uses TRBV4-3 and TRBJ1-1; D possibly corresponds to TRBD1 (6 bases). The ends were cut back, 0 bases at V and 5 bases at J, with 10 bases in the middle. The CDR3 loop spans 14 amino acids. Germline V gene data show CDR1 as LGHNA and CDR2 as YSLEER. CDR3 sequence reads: CASSQDRGGTEAFF. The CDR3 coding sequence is TGCGCCAGCAGCCAAGACAGGGGTGGAACTGAAGCTTTCTTT.

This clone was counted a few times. The CDR3 DNA sequence: TGTGCCAGCAGCTCTAGCGGGAGATGGGCCGGGGAGCTGTTTTTT. It is translated as CASSSSGRWAGELFF. The chain links TRBV5-6 to TRBJ2-2; TRBD2 matches 10 bases. Germline CDR1 is SGHDT and CDR2 is YYEEEE. The junction had 5 bases not matched to a gene; V was cut back by 3 bases and J by 6 bases. CDR3 length: 15 residues.

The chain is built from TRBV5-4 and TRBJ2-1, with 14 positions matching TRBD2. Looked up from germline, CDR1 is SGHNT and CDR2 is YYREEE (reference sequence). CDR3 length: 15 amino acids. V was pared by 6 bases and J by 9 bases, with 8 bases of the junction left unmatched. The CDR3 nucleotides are TGTGCCAGCAAAACGGGACTAGCGGGAGTGATTGAGCAGTTCTTC. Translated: CASKTGLAGVIEQFF.

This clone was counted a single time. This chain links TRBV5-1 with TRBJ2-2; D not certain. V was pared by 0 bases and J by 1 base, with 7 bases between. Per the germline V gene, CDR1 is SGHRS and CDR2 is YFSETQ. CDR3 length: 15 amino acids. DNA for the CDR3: TGCGCCAGCAGCTTGGCCACCCTGAACACCGGGGAGCTGTTTTTT. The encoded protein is CASSLATLNTGELFF.

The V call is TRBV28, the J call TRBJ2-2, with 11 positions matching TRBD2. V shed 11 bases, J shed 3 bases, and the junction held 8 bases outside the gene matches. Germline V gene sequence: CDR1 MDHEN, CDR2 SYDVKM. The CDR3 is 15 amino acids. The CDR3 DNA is TGTGCCCATGGACTAGCGGGTGGACACACCGGGGAGCTGTTTTTT. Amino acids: CAHGLAGGHTGELFF. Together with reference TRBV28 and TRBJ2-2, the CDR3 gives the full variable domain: DVKVTQSSRYLVKRTGEKVFLECVQDMDHENMFWYRQDPGLGLRLIYFSYDVKMKEKGDIPEGYSVSREKKERFSLILESASTNQTSMYLCAHGLAGGHTGELFFGEGSRLTVL.

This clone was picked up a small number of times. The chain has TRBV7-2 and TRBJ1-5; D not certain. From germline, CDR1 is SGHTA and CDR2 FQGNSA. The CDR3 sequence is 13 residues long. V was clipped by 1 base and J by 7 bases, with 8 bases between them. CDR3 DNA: TGTGCCAGCAGCTTAGGTGGTTGGCAGCCCCAGCATTTT. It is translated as CASSLGGWQPQHF.

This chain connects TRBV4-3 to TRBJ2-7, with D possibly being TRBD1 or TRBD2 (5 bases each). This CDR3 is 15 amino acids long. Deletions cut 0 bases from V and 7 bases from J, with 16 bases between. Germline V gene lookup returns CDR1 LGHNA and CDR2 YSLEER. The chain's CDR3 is CASSQDRTGPWEQYF. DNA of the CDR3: TGCGCCAGCAGCCAAGATCGGACGGGGCCCTGGGAGCAGTACTTC.

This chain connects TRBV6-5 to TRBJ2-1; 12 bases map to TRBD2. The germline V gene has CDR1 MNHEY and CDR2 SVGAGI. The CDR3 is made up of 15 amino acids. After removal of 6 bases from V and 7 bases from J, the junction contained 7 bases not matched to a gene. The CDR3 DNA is TGTGCCAGCAGGTTGACTAGCGGGAGTGGTAATGAGCAGTTCTTC. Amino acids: CASRLTSGSGNEQFF.

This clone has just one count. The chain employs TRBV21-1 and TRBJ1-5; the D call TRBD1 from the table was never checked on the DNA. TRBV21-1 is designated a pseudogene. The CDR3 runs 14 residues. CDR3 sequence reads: CASSSVRDNQPQHF. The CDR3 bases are TGTGCCAGCAGCTCAGTCAGGGATAATCAGCCCCAGCATTTT.